This TCR beta chain comes out of a study of OX40 agonist ivuxolimab in advanced cancers. With respect to the entire study: Ivuxolimab, which targeted the costimulatory receptor OX40 (CD134), was an agonistic, fully human IgG2 monoclonal antibody. In the dose-escalation cohort, around four fifths of patients were male, and the mean age was 60 years with a range of roughly 23 to 79. The purpose of peripheral TCRbeta sequencing was to test whether ivuxolimab changed TCR sequence diversity and led to clonal T-cell expansion. Of the roughly 51 patients in dose escalation, 19 had hepatocellular carcinoma, roughly 15 had melanoma, 9 had renal cell carcinoma and 9 had head and neck cancer. Intravenous ivuxolimab was administered to patients every 2 weeks at six dose levels: 0.01, 0.1, 0.3, 1.5, 3 and 10 mg/kg. Partial responses occurred in three dose-escalation patients, of whom one had hepatocellular carcinoma and two had cutaneous melanoma. The paper reports the monotherapy dose-escalation portion (N of about 56 patients) of the phase I ivuxolimab trial. Prior anti-PD-1, anti-PD-L1 or anti-CTLA-4 therapy was permitted, and 40% of dose-escalation patients had received checkpoint inhibitors. General findings and caveats noted by the study authors: Low levels of normalized T-cell clonal expansion were also seen in some patients who did not respond. Antigen specificity was not determined for the clonally expanded peripheral T cells. After ivuxolimab, CD8+ T cells had more expanded clones than CD4+ T cells on average. At doses from 0.1 to 3.0 mg/kg, clonal expansion was seen in both CD4+ and CD8+ blood T cells between baseline and week 6. In the 0.1-3.0 mg/kg groups, partial responders were among the patients with the lowest normalized peripheral clonal expansion, particularly in CD8+ T cells.

The trial excluded patients who had a history of autoimmune disease or were on systemic immunosuppression. In every dose cohort, peripheral blood was drawn for TCR sequencing at baseline, cycle 4 day 1, and cycle 7 day 1. Samples came from an open-label, multicenter, first-in-human phase I dose-escalation trial of ivuxolimab. Adults with locally advanced or metastatic melanoma, renal cell, hepatocellular, or head and neck squamous cell carcinoma were enrolled in the trial. Before TCR sequencing, CD4+ T cells and CD8+ T cells were sorted from peripheral blood as separate populations. From the cysteine up to the phenylalanine, the CDR3 has a length of 16 residues. The CDR3 DNA has 48 bases and is translated from base 1. The germline V gene provides CDR1 SGHTA and CDR2 FQGNSA. A distance of 22 bases separates the germline ends of V and J, which lose 5 bases and 11 bases respectively. Turning to this clone: There is no known antigen for this receptor. Qualities for individual bases were not recorded, and no much larger clone is one base off.

To sequence the TCRbeta CDR3 region, genomic DNA was isolated from the sorted cells. The immunoSEQ Assay was used for sequencing of TCRbeta CDR3 regions. In its TCRdb copy, this immuneACCESS table keeps in-frame sequences only and misses some clones. Where compared with another copy, unresolved V genes explain less than half of these, and the others have no known cause. This sample has fewer than 85,000 clones in its table, and about 86% of those were observed once. Nearly 4.5% of the sample lies in the top ten. Source: CD4+ or CD8+ T cells sorted from blood, taken in a trial of the OX40 agonist ivuxolimab. This chain joins TRBV7-2 to TRBJ1-6, with TRBD1 tentatively as D gene (6 bases match). The TCR originated in an adult with an advanced solid tumor such as melanoma, head and neck, liver or kidney cancer. The bases are TGTGCCAGCAGCCCGATTGGTGGGGGGAGGGGGGCACCCCTCCACTTT. Its protein reads: CASSPIGGGRGAPLHF.